This T cell receptor (beta chain) came from a study of cytomegalovirus exposure and HLA in healthy donors. Study observations and caveats: Earlier analysis looked at TCR beta V segments, and most were productive about 90% or about 30% of the time. TCR beta sequences numbering 16,951 were associated with HLA alleles at 0.05 false discovery rate in a later analysis.

This clone occurred a few times. The target antigen is unknown. Germline CDR1 KGHSH, CDR2 LQKENI. This CDR3 contains 15 residues. V was trimmed by 0 bases and J by 6 bases, leaving 15 bases between them. The PCR made use of 60 Vbeta and 13 Jbeta primers. The table came from immunoSEQ multiplex PCR; TCRdb's copy has only in-frame clones and leaves some out. The sample yields 150,000 to 200,000 clones, roughly 80% seen once. The clonotype was recovered from a male donor in good health and CMV-seropositive. V and J are TRBV18 and TRBJ2-7; D may be TRBD1 (5 bases). Sequencing was performed on PBMCs. CDR3 in DNA: TGTGCCAGCTCACCACCGTCAGAGAACCAGGGCGAGCAGTACTTC. It translates to CASSPPSENQGEQYF.